This is a list of T cell receptor beta chains from one sample in a study of identical twins. TCRdb called the 5' RACE reads again in MiXCR, with one record for every CDR3 protein. The data show about 390,000 distinct CDR3 sequences, approximately 10% seen once. Sequencing was carried out using naive T cells sorted from blood. The receptors come from a woman aged 50 to 60 in good health. Both conserved end residues are part of each CDR3. Each record gives: J gene, V gene, clone size, D gene, CDR3 DNA, CDR3 protein. D genes are given only for firm matches. Clone size appears in some rows only: once, few, many, or a class for an expanded clone.

>TRBJ1-1|TRBV20-1|NA|NA
TGCAGTATCCCATGGGGCCTGGGTGAAGCTTTCTTT
CSIPWGLGEAFF
>TRBJ2-7|TRBV11-2|NA|NA
TGTGCCAGCGGGACATCCGCCTACGAGCAGTACTTC
CASGTSAYEQYF
>TRBJ2-3|TRBV5-1|many|NA
TGCGCCAGCAGCCCAACGACACCGCTTAGCACAGATACGCAGTATTTT
CASSPTTPLSTDTQYF
>TRBJ2-1|TRBV13|NA|TRBD2
TGTGCCAGCAGCCTGGGACTAGCGGTGGATGAGCAGTTCTTC
CASSLGLAVDEQFF
>TRBJ1-1|TRBV5-1|NA|TRBD1
TGCGCCAGCAGCTTGGCGGTTTTATCCGGGACAGGGGCTACTGAAGCTTTCTTT
CASSLAVLSGTGATEAFF
>TRBJ2-1|TRBV13|NA|TRBD2
TGTGCCAGCAGCTCCCGACTAGCGGGAGACGAAGAGCAGTTCTTC
CASSSRLAGDEEQFF
>TRBJ2-6|TRBV6-2/TRBV6-3|few|TRBD2
TGTGCCAGCAGGGCGACTAGCGGGTACTCTGGGGCCAACGTCCTGACTTTC
CASRATSGYSGANVLTF
>TRBJ1-5|TRBV12-3/TRBV12-4|many|NA
TGTGCCAGCAGTTTGAGACAGGAGAATCAGCCCCAGCATTTT
CASSLRQENQPQHF
>TRBJ2-1|TRBV20-1|NA|NA
TGCAGTGCTAGAGTCCTACAGTCCTACAATGAGCAGTTCTTC
CSARVLQSYNEQFF
>TRBJ2-1|TRBV29-1|few|NA
TGCAGCGTTGCCCCGAGGGTTTCTCGTTATGAGCAGTTCTTC
CSVAPRVSRYEQFF
>TRBJ2-3|TRBV5-1|many|NA
TGCGCCAGCAGCGAAACCGGGACTAGCACAGATACGCAGTATTTT
CASSETGTSTDTQYF
>TRBJ2-5|TRBV15|NA|NA
TGTGCCACCAGCCCACCCCCCGGACAAGAGACCCAGTACTTC
CATSPPPGQETQYF
>TRBJ2-6|TRBV27|few|NA
TGTGCCAGCAGTCCTGGTTGGGCTGGGGCCAACGTCCTGACTTTC
CASSPGWAGANVLTF
>TRBJ2-1|TRBV25-1|many|NA
TGTGCCAGCACGCACAACTTCGGGGGCCTGGGTCGGAATGAGCAGTTCTTC
CASTHNFGGLGRNEQFF
>TRBJ2-1|TRBV5-1|few|NA
TGCGCCAGCAGCTTGGAACGACTAGGGCAGCAGTTCTTC
CASSLERLGQQFF
>TRBJ2-5|TRBV11-3|NA|NA
TGTGCCAGCAGCCCAAGGGATTCAGGGACCCAAGAGACCCAGTACTTC
CASSPRDSGTQETQYF
>TRBJ2-3|TRBV6-1|many|NA
TGTGCCCTTCGGGGAATCACAGATACGCAGTATTTT
CALRGITDTQYF
>TRBJ1-1|TRBV20-1|few|TRBD1
TGCAGTGCTCCCCCGGGACAGGGAGGTGGCACTGAAGCTTTCTTT
CSAPPGQGGGTEAFF
>TRBJ1-1|TRBV12-3/TRBV12-4|NA|NA
TGTGCCAGCAGCCATTATTACAGGGTAGGGAACACTGAAGCTTTCTTT
CASSHYYRVGNTEAFF
>TRBJ2-1|TRBV6-4|many|TRBD2
TGTGCCAGCAGCGAGGGGACTAGCGGGAGGTCGATGTTCTTC
CASSEGTSGRSMFF
>TRBJ2-3|TRBV12-3/TRBV12-4|many|TRBD2
TGTGCCAGCGGAAGGAGCGGGAGGGATACGCAGTATTTT
CASGRSGRDTQYF
>TRBJ1-1|TRBV12-3/TRBV12-4|NA|NA
TGTGCCAGCAGTTTAGGAGAAGTACATCGGGCTTTCTTT
CASSLGEVHRAFF
>TRBJ1-1|TRBV16|NA|NA
TGTGCCAGCAGCCAAACGCAGACAGTTAACACTGAAGCTTTCTTT
CASSQTQTVNTEAFF
>TRBJ1-1|TRBV12-3/TRBV12-4|many|NA
TGTGCCAGCAGCCATGACAGGTATGAAGCTTTCTTT
CASSHDRYEAFF
>TRBJ1-1|TRBV25-1|NA|NA
TGTGCCAGCAGTGCCTGGTCCGAGGGGAACACTGAAGCTTTCTTT
CASSAWSEGNTEAFF
>TRBJ1-1|TRBV6-6|few|TRBD1
TGTGCCAGCAGTTACTCGCTGGTTTCAGGGGGCCTTGAAGCTTTCTTT
CASSYSLVSGGLEAFF
>TRBJ2-7|TRBV6-6|NA|TRBD1
TGTGCCAGCAGTTATCGGACAGGGGGCGAGGACGAGCAGTACTTC
CASSYRTGGEDEQYF
>TRBJ2-2|TRBV4-1|many|NA
TGCGCCAGCAGCCAAGTCCGGGAGCGACAGAACACCGGGGAGCTGTTTTTT
CASSQVRERQNTGELFF
>TRBJ2-3|TRBV12-3/TRBV12-4|few|NA
TGTGCCAGCAGTTTACGGGCTCGCACAGATACGCAGTATTTT
CASSLRARTDTQYF
>TRBJ1-5|TRBV6-6|few|TRBD1
TGTGCCAGCAGTTACTCATCGGGACAGCTGAATCAGCCCCAGCATTTT
CASSYSSGQLNQPQHF
>TRBJ2-6|TRBV6-1|NA|NA
TGTGCCAGCAGTGAAATGTCCTTTGGGGCCAACGTCCTGACTTTC
CASSEMSFGANVLTF
>TRBJ1-3|TRBV3-1|few|TRBD1
TGTGCCAGCAGCCAAGGCCCCGGGACAGCGCTCTCTGGAAACACCATATATTTT
CASSQGPGTALSGNTIYF
>TRBJ2-5|TRBV5-1|NA|NA
TGCGCCAGCAAGGACCATTATCAAGAGACCCAGTACTTC
CASKDHYQETQYF
>TRBJ2-1|TRBV10-3|NA|TRBD2
TGTGCCATCAGTGAGCCCTATAGCGGGAGCTCCTACAATGAGCAGTTCTTC
CAISEPYSGSSYNEQFF
>TRBJ2-3|TRBV9|many|NA
TGTGCCAGCAGCGCCCCAATCGTCCTCTCCCACACAGATACGCAGTATTTT
CASSAPIVLSHTDTQYF
>TRBJ1-6|TRBV4-1|NA|NA
TGCGCCAGCAGCCAAGATTCTCTACGTGGGGGACCCCTCCACTTT
CASSQDSLRGGPLHF
>TRBJ1-1|TRBV20-1|many|TRBD1
TGCAGTGCTAGGACAGGGGGAACTGAAGCTTTCTTT
CSARTGGTEAFF
>TRBJ1-1|TRBV6-2/TRBV6-3|many|TRBD1
TGTGCCAGCAGTTACCTACCAGACAGGGTGAACACTGAAGCTTTCTTT
CASSYLPDRVNTEAFF
>TRBJ2-3|TRBV5-1|many|NA
TGCGCCAGCAGCTCTGGACTGCAGGCCACAGATACGCAGTATTTT
CASSSGLQATDTQYF
>TRBJ1-1|TRBV5-1|many|TRBD1
TGCGCCAGCAGGCCCCCCGGGGACAGTGGGCGTCCAGATTCGAACACTGAAGCTTTCTTT
CASRPPGDSGRPDSNTEAFF